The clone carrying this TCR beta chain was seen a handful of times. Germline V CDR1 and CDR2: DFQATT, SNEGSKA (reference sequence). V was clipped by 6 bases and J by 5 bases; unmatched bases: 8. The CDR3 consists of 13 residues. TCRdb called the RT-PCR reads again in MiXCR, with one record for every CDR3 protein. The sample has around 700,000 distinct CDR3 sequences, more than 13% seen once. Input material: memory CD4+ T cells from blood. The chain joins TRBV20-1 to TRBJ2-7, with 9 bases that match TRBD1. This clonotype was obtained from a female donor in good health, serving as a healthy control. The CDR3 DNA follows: TGCAGTGCCAGGGGACAGGGCGGGAACGAGCAGTACTTC. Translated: CSARGQGGNEQYF.